This T cell receptor beta chain was profiled in a study of T cell changes during pregnancy in multiple sclerosis. In this sample, this clone turned up a few times. Using immunoSEQ multiplex PCR, the repertoire was profiled, and TCRdb retains in-frame clones only, with some absent. The table records 71,000 or so clones, approximately 90% of them present only once. The clonotype was recovered from a female donor with multiple sclerosis, enrolled in a pregnancy study. This specimen consisted of peripheral blood, obtained in the third trimester of pregnancy.

The DNA for the CDR3 is TGTGCCAGCAGCCAAGATCGCGGGATTCGTAAGTTCTTC. This encodes CASSQDRGIRKFF. This rearrangement joins TRBV14 to TRBJ2-1, with a weak D call TRBD2 (6 bases). The CDR3 runs 13 residues. The V gene's germline CDR1 is SGHDN and CDR2 FVKESK. V lost 0 bases to trimming and J lost 14 bases, with 14 bases between them. Supplemented by reference TRBV14 and TRBJ2-1, the full variable domain reads EAGVTQFPSHSVIEKGQTVTLRCDPISGHDNLYWYRRVMGKEIKFLLHFVKESKQDESGMPNNRFLAERTGGTYSTLKVQPAELEDSGVYFCASSQDRGIRKFFGPGTRLTVL.